This T cell receptor beta chain was recorded in a study of regulatory T cells in long-lasting Graves disease. Germline V gene lookup returns CDR1 SGHRS and CDR2 YFSETQ. The CDR3 spans 16 residues. The V gene lost 0 bases and the J gene lost 0 bases, with 10 bases spanning the gap. The time point here: persistent/refractory GD, antithyroid drugs over 5 years with positive TRAb. Making the TCR library involved RNA that had been extracted from PBMCs. The study, taken as a whole, reports: TCR diversity was lower in persistent Graves' patients (versus newly diagnosed ones).

A few counts support this clonotype. The target antigen is unknown. For TCR beta, libraries came from iRepertoire HTBI primers and Arm-PCR of CDR3 regions. In TCRdb, the multiplex PCR reads were re-called with MiXCR into one record per CDR3 protein. The table includes a few hundred thousand distinct CDR3 sequences, around 22% detected once. The sequence derives from a female donor with Graves disease. This chain joins TRBV5-1 and TRBJ2-4; TRBD2 might be the D (6 bases). The source material was peripheral blood mononuclear cells (PBMCs), sampled when the disease was refractory, from a patient treated with antithyroid drugs. CDR3 DNA: TGCGCCAGCAGCTTGGAGGTGGGAGGAGCCAAAAACATTCAGTACTTC. It is translated as CASSLEVGGAKNIQYF.